This T cell receptor beta chain was retrieved from a study of human T cells and chemical hapten exposure. The junction had 5 bases not matched to a gene; V was cut back by 8 bases and J by 2 bases. The germline CDR1 and CDR2 sequences are KGHSH and LQKENI. CDR3 length: 14 amino acids. TCRdb used MiXCR to reprocess the RACE reads, holding one entry per CDR3 protein. The sample lists 360,000 or so distinct CDR3 sequences, about 6.3% occurring once. Sample time point: patch test 2, 6 weeks after DPC sensitization. The treatment is: therapeutic diphenylcyclopropenone sensitization with weekly scalp DPC. The clonotype comes from a woman in her late teens or twenties with alopecia areata. Some clones in this sample may be carry-over from other donors' samples. The input for sequencing was whole blood, taken in connection with sensitization to the hapten diphenylcyclopropenone (DPC). This chain uses TRBV18 with TRBJ1-5, with 8 bases fitting TRBD1. The CDR3 is CASQQGGGNQPQHF. The CDR3 region has the DNA TGTGCCAGCCAACAGGGGGGAGGCAATCAGCCCCAGCATTTT.